One TCR beta chain is described in this entry. The data were taken from a study of control samples from healthy donors and cancer patients. The CDR3 consists of 17 residues. V lost 3 bases to trimming and J lost 0 bases, with 15 bases between them. CDR1 LNHDA and CDR2 SQIVND come from the germline V gene (reference sequence). Clones were sequenced by immunoSEQ multiplex PCR, and TCRdb holds only the in-frame ones, with some missing. The sample carries about 170,000 clones, 80% to 90% recorded once. The TCR comes from a man aged 30-40 years in good health. The sample taken for sequencing was blood. V and J are TRBV19 and TRBJ1-3; D unclear. The CDR3 sequence is CASSISVWQRSGNTIYF. The CDR3 DNA reads TGTGCCAGTAGTATTTCCGTCTGGCAGCGCTCTGGAAACACCATATATTTT.